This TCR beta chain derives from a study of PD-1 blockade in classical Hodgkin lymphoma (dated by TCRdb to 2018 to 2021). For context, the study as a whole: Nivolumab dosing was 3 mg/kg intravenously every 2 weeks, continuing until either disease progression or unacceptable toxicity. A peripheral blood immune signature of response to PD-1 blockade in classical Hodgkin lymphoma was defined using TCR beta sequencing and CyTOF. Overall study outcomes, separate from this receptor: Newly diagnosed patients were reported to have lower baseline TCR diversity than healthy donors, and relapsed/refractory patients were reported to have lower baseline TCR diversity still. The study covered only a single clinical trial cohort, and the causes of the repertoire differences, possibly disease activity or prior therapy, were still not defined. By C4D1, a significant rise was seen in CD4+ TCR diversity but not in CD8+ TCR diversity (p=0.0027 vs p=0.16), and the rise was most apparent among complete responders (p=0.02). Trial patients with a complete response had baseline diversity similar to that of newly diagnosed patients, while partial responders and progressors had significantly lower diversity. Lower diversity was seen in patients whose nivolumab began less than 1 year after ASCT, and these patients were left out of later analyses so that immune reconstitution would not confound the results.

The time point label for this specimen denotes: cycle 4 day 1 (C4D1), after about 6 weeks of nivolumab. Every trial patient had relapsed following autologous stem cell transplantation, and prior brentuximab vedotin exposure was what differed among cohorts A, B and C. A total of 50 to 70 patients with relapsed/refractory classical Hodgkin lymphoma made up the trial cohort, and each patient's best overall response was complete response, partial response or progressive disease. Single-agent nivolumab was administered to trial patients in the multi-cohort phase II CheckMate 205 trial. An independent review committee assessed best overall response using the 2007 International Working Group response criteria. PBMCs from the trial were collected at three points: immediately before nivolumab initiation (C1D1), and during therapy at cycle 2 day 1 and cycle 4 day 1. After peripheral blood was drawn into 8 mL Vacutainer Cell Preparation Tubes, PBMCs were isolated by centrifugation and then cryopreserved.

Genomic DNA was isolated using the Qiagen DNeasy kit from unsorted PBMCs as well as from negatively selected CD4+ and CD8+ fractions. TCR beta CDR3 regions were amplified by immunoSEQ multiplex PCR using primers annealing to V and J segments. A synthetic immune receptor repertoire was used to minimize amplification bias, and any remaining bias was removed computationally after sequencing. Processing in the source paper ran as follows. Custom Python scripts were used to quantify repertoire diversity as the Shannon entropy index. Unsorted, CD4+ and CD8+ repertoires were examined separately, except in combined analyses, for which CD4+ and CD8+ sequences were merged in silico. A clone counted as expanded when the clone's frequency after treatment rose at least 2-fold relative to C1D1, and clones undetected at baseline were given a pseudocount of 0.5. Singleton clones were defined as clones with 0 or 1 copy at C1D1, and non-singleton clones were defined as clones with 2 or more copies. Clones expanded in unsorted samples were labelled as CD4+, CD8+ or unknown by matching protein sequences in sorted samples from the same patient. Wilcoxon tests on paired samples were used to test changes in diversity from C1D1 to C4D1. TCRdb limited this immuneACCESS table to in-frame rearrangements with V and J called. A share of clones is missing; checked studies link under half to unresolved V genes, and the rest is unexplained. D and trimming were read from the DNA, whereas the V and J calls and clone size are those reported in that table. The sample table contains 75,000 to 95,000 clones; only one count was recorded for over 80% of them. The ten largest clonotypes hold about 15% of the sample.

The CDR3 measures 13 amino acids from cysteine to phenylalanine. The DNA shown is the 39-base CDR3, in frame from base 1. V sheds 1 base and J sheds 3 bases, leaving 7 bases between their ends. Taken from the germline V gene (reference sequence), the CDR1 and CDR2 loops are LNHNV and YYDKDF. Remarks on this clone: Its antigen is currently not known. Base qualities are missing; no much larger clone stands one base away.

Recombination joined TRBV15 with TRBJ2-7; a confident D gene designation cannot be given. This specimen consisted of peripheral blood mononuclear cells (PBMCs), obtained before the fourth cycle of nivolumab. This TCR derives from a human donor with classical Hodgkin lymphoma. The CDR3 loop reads CATSRAWDYEQYF. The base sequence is TGTGCCACCAGCAGAGCCTGGGACTACGAGCAGTACTTC.